This is a list of T cell receptor beta chains from one sample in a study of T and B cells in COVID-19 patients. TCRdb passed the multiplex PCR reads through MiXCR, listing each CDR3 protein once. The data contain 20,000 or so distinct CDR3 sequences, roughly 29% of them seen just once; the ten biggest clones take up approximately 3%. Material: blood. These receptors came from a human donor who had recovered from COVID-19. The CDR3 runs from the conserved cysteine through the conserved F or W. The order of the fields is J gene, V gene, CDR3 length, D gene, clone size, CDR3 DNA, CDR3 protein. The D gene is left open where the match is weak. Not every row has a clone size; where given, it reads once, few, many or a size class.

j_call: TRBJ2-5; v_call: TRBV5-1; cdr3_length: 14; d_call: -; clone_size: -; cdr3_nt: TGCGCCAGCAGCTTGGGTGCAGGGAAAGAGACCCAGTACTTC; cdr3_aa: CASSLGAGKETQYF
j_call: TRBJ2-3; v_call: TRBV19; cdr3_length: 13; d_call: -; clone_size: medium-sized; cdr3_nt: TGTGCCAGTAGTTCCCGGGCCAGGGATACGCAGTATTTT; cdr3_aa: CASSSRARDTQYF
j_call: TRBJ1-2; v_call: TRBV6-2/TRBV6-3; cdr3_length: 14; d_call: -; clone_size: few; cdr3_nt: TGTGCCAGCACTGAAGCCGGCTCTAACTATGGCTACACCTTC; cdr3_aa: CASTEAGSNYGYTF
j_call: TRBJ2-5; v_call: TRBV27; cdr3_length: 14; d_call: -; clone_size: -; cdr3_nt: TGTGCCAGCAGTACGGGACTCTCACAAGAGACCCAGTACTTC; cdr3_aa: CASSTGLSQETQYF
j_call: TRBJ1-1; v_call: TRBV18; cdr3_length: 19; d_call: -; clone_size: -; cdr3_nt: TGTGCCAGCTCACCTCGGGCCACCGGGACAAGAACCATGAACACTGAAGCTTTCTTT; cdr3_aa: CASSPRATGTRTMNTEAFF
j_call: TRBJ1-5; v_call: TRBV6-2/TRBV6-3; cdr3_length: 14; d_call: -; clone_size: -; cdr3_nt: TGTGCCACTACTACGCTAGTTCCCAATCAGCCCCAGCATTTT; cdr3_aa: CATTTLVPNQPQHF
j_call: TRBJ2-3; v_call: TRBV10-3; cdr3_length: 13; d_call: -; clone_size: -; cdr3_nt: TGTGCCATCAGGGGTAGTGGGGCAGATACGCAGTATTTT; cdr3_aa: CAIRGSGADTQYF
j_call: TRBJ2-2; v_call: TRBV19; cdr3_length: 17; d_call: TRBD2; clone_size: few; cdr3_nt: TGTGCCAGTACGACACCCGAGCGGGGGGCCGACACCGGGGAGCTGTTTTTT; cdr3_aa: CASTTPERGADTGELFF
j_call: TRBJ2-5; v_call: TRBV24-1; cdr3_length: 14; d_call: TRBD2; clone_size: -; cdr3_nt: TGTGCCACCAGTGACGGACTAGCGGAAGAGACCCAGTACTTC; cdr3_aa: CATSDGLAEETQYF
j_call: TRBJ1-6; v_call: TRBV5-6; cdr3_length: 16; d_call: -; clone_size: -; cdr3_nt: TGTGCCAGCAGTTTTCGCGAGAGCTCCTATAATTCACCCCTCCACTTT; cdr3_aa: CASSFRESSYNSPLHF
j_call: TRBJ2-7; v_call: TRBV7-2; cdr3_length: 13; d_call: -; clone_size: -; cdr3_nt: TGTGCCAGCAGCTTATATAACCCCTACGAGCAGTACTTC; cdr3_aa: CASSLYNPYEQYF
j_call: TRBJ2-1; v_call: TRBV7-2; cdr3_length: 15; d_call: -; clone_size: -; cdr3_nt: TGTGCCAGCAGCTTAGGTCAGGCCCCCTACAATGAGCAGTTCTTC; cdr3_aa: CASSLGQAPYNEQFF
j_call: TRBJ2-5; v_call: TRBV7-6; cdr3_length: 14; d_call: -; clone_size: -; cdr3_nt: TGTGCCAGCAGCTTAACTCCCGGGAAAGAGACCCAGTACTTC; cdr3_aa: CASSLTPGKETQYF
j_call: TRBJ2-7; v_call: TRBV30; cdr3_length: 14; d_call: -; clone_size: medium-sized; cdr3_nt: TGTGCCTGGAGTGCCGGAAGACAGGGAGGGGAGCAGTACTTC; cdr3_aa: CAWSAGRQGGEQYF
j_call: TRBJ2-4; v_call: TRBV19; cdr3_length: 18; d_call: -; clone_size: -; cdr3_nt: TGTGCCAGTAGTATAGATGGTCCAGGGGCCCTAGCCAAAAACATTCAGTACTTC; cdr3_aa: CASSIDGPGALAKNIQYF
j_call: TRBJ2-1; v_call: TRBV11-1; cdr3_length: 14; d_call: TRBD2; clone_size: -; cdr3_nt: TGTGCCAGCCTTAGCGGGGGGACCTACAATGAGCAGTTCTTC; cdr3_aa: CASLSGGTYNEQFF
j_call: TRBJ2-2; v_call: TRBV5-4; cdr3_length: 16; d_call: -; clone_size: -; cdr3_nt: TGTGCCAGCAGCTTGGGGGGGGCCTCCAACACCGGGGAGCTGTTTTTT; cdr3_aa: CASSLGGASNTGELFF
j_call: TRBJ2-1; v_call: TRBV5-1; cdr3_length: 16; d_call: -; clone_size: -; cdr3_nt: TGCGCCAGCAGCTCCGGGAGGACAGGGTTGTACAATGAGCAGTTCTTC; cdr3_aa: CASSSGRTGLYNEQFF
j_call: TRBJ2-7; v_call: TRBV29-1; cdr3_length: 14; d_call: -; clone_size: medium-sized; cdr3_nt: TGCAGCGTGTGGGACCTAGCGTATTTCCCTGCGCAGTACTTC; cdr3_aa: CSVWDLAYFPAQYF
j_call: TRBJ2-5; v_call: TRBV19; cdr3_length: 13; d_call: -; clone_size: many; cdr3_nt: TGTGCCAGTAGTGTATATTTCCAAGAGACCCAGTACTTC; cdr3_aa: CASSVYFQETQYF
j_call: TRBJ2-1; v_call: TRBV12-3/TRBV12-4; cdr3_length: 15; d_call: TRBD2; clone_size: -; cdr3_nt: TGTGCCAGCAGTCCTAGCGGGAGCACCTACAATGAGCAGTTCTTC; cdr3_aa: CASSPSGSTYNEQFF
j_call: TRBJ2-7; v_call: TRBV5-1; cdr3_length: 15; d_call: TRBD1; clone_size: -; cdr3_nt: TGCGCCAGCAGCTTGGGGGGGACAGGGTTAACGGAGCAGTACTTC; cdr3_aa: CASSLGGTGLTEQYF